The T cell receptor (beta chain) under discussion was sequenced for a study of post-analysis software for immune sequencing data (dated by TCRdb to 2015 to 2017). A note on the overall study: Relapsing-remitting, secondary progressive and progressive-relapsing multiple sclerosis were recorded as disease courses, and subtype annotation was lacking for some patients. Patient repertoires were compared against around 10 previously published healthy control repertoires from donors aged about 6 to 27 years. A subset of samples was prepared in parallel using single-end sample barcoding, then pooled and co-amplified after Illumina adapter ligation.

General findings and caveats noted by the study authors: Patients showed significantly higher frequencies than controls for a handful of TRBV segments, among them TRBV5-6, TRBV5-1 and TRBV20-1. The multiple sclerosis patient group was slightly younger than the control group. Normalized Chao1 diversity was significantly lower in multiple sclerosis patients than controls, suggesting substantial peripheral T-cell clonal expansion. Direct clustering with F measure showed strong co-clustering of samples prepared in the same batch, prompting a batch-effect correction.

The method behind the library was PCR. These reads were obtained on an Illumina HiSeq 2500. To reduce PCR and sequencing biases, unique molecular identifiers were incorporated into the TCR beta cDNA libraries. Per 1 to 10 million input T cells, roughly 500,000 cDNA molecules were obtained, such that each molecule approximated one T cell. The patient libraries were prepared and sequenced using the same protocol as the earlier healthy control dataset. Within a given batch, samples were prepared together, multiplexed and sequenced on the same HiSeq lane. The authors processed their data as follows. MIGEC was used to process the raw barcoded reads, and molecular identifier groups with only a single read were discarded before consensus assembly and CDR3 extraction. Clonotype tables were post-analysed with VDJtools, normalizing diversity by down-sampling all datasets to the smallest sample size. To correct batch-related cross-sample contamination, repertoire overlap clustering matched CDR3 amino acid sequences but not nucleotide sequences. Starting from the raw public reads, TCRdb applied fastp trimming at Q25, assembled clones with MiXCR and retained in-frame beta chains. Entries that share a CDR3 protein sequence are merged under the most common genes and DNA. It is TCRdb's table, rather than the study itself, that gives the V and J calls and clone size. Recorded for this sample are roughly 600,000 distinct CDR3 sequences; 44% of them occurred a single time. The ten biggest clones cover under 2% of the sample.

To demonstrate the VDJtools post-analysis software, the study profiled TCR beta repertoires from the peripheral blood of about 13 young patients with multiple sclerosis. The patients with multiple sclerosis were children and adolescents between about 6 and 17 years of age. Reading the germline V gene (reference sequence) gives CDR1 DFQATT and CDR2 SNEGSKA. From cysteine to phenylalanine, the CDR3 is 14 amino acids long. Just the 42-base CDR3 DNA is kept, in frame starting at base 1. V is pared back by 3 bases and J by 5 bases, with 13 bases lying between the germline termini. In the case of this clonotype: What this receptor recognizes is not known. The record has no base qualities; no much larger clone is one base away.

The V and J segments used are TRBV20-1 and TRBJ1-4; too little of a D gene remains to name it. The source of this sequence is a girl aged 5 to 17 with multiple sclerosis. Sequenced material: blood. The nucleotides read TGCAGTGCTAGTCGGGTCAGGTTCAATGAAAAACTGTTTTTT. The encoded protein is CSASRVRFNEKLFF.